This T cell receptor (beta chain) was observed in a study of human CD8 memory T cell subsets. CDR3 length: 19 amino acids. Germline CDR1 reads SGDLS; CDR2 reads YYNGEE. About this clonotype itself: Its cognate antigen is unknown.

Libraries for TCR beta were constructed using UMI-labeled 5' RACE. TCRdb reprocessed the 5' RACE reads and stores each CDR3 protein as one record, lacking DNA. This sample contains about 5,100 distinct CDR3 sequences. Study-wide results and caveats: Chao1 was used to estimate diversity, and its estimates suggested stem-like memory T cells were more diverse than precursor exhausted T cells. Stem-like memory and precursor exhausted T cell repertoires overlapped minimally with each other. Effector memory subsets were less diverse than the similarly diverse stem-like memory and precursor exhausted subsets.

The rearrangement uses TRBV9 and TRBJ2-1; TCRdb designates TRBD1, a call that cannot be tested without DNA. This sequence originates from a human donor in good health. Sequenced sample: CD8+ T cells from PBMCs. CDR3 region: CASRSGTTPNSGTYNEQFF.